This T cell receptor (beta chain) was captured in a study of T-cell reconstitution after alpha-beta-depleted transplantation in children. It was with unique molecular identifiers that the TCRbeta library was prepared. A single record per CDR3 protein comes from TCRdb applying MiXCR to the PCR reads. Among around 500,000 distinct CDR3 sequences listed, roughly an eighth were seen once. Germline CDR1 and CDR2: DFQATT and SNEGSKA (reference sequence). The length of the CDR3 is 15 residues. With V trimmed by 0 bases and J by 8 bases, 11 bases remained unmatched. The receptor comes from a human donor who donated a stem cell graft to a child with combined immunodeficiency. This chain joins TRBV20-1 and TRBJ1-1; 8 positions match TRBD1. The sequences come from PBMCs from the stem cell graft donor, collected from the stem cell graft. Written as DNA, the CDR3 is TGCAGTGCTAGAGATCAGGGATGGACAGGGTGGGAAGCTTTCTTT. This gives the protein CSARDQGWTGWEAFF.